These 26 T cell receptor beta chains were sequenced from one sample in a study of blood T cell repertoires in COVID-19. Data came from immunoSEQ multiplex PCR; TCRdb stores just in-frame clones and leaves some out. This table has 150,000 to 170,000 clones, approximately 80% appearing once. The sequenced sample consisted of peripheral blood. The receptors stem from a woman aged 55-69 years with COVID-19, enrolled during active disease.

The chain uses TRBV10-1 and TRBJ2-1, with D possibly being TRBD1 (5 bases). The V end lost 5 bases, the J end lost 0 bases, and 14 bases lay between the germline ends. This CDR3 is 16 amino acids long. The germline CDR1 and CDR2 sequences are WNHNN and SYGVQD (reference sequence). The CDR3 DNA follows: TGCGCCAGCAGTCAGGACACCCGAAGCTCCTACAATGAGCAGTTCTTC. Translated: CASSQDTRSSYNEQFF.

This clone is a singleton in its sample. The genes are TRBV6-5 and TRBJ2-7; a possible D gene is TRBD1 (6 bases). Trimming cost V 6 bases and J 5 bases, with 17 bases left between them. Germline-derived CDR1 and CDR2 are MNHEY and SVGAGI. The CDR3 is made up of 14 amino acids. The DNA of the CDR3 is TGTGCCAGCAGACCTTATGGACAGCTCGACGAGCAGTACTTC. The encoded protein is CASRPYGQLDEQYF.

The chain joins TRBV3-1 (or the pseudogene TRBV3-2) to TRBJ1-2; D might be TRBD1 (5 bases). Trimming left V 5 bases short and J 4 bases short, with 14 bases between. The V gene's germline CDR1 is LGHDT and CDR2 YNNKEL (reference sequence). The CDR3 covers 14 residues. This CDR3 reads CASSASLGPYGYTF. In DNA, the CDR3 is TGTGCCAGCAGCGCCTCTCTGGGGCCCTATGGCTACACCTTC.

This chain connects TRBV7-9 to TRBJ1-4, with TRBD1 identical over 9 bases. Germline-derived CDR1 and CDR2 are SEHNR and FQNEAQ (reference sequence). This CDR3 spans 16 amino acids. The J segment lost 6 bases and the V segment lost 5 bases, leaving 10 bases of the junction unmatched. The CDR3 nucleotides read TGTGCCAGCAGCCCAGAGGGGACAGGGTTTTATGAAAAACTGTTTTTT. The encoded protein is CASSPEGTGFYEKLFF.

CDR3 DNA: TGTGCCAGCTCGCTCGGGACAAATTCACCCCTCCACTTT. Encoded protein: CASSLGTNSPLHF. The chain combines TRBV18 with TRBJ1-6; maybe TRBD1 (6 bases). The CDR3 is 13 amino acids. Trimming left V 6 bases short and J 7 bases short, with 10 bases between. From germline, CDR1 is KGHSH and CDR2 LQKENI.

J is TRBJ1-2 and V is TRBV5-1; 12 nucleotides agree with TRBD1. The CDR3 spans 15 residues. The germline V gene encodes CDR1 SGHRS and CDR2 YFSETQ. The trim removed 0 bases at V and 7 bases at J, leaving 4 bases unmatched. In DNA form, the CDR3 reads TGCGCCAGCAGCTTGGCGGGGACAGGGGGCTTTGGCTACACCTTC. As protein: CASSLAGTGGFGYTF.

The V and J genes are TRBV6-6 and TRBJ2-1; 8 bases align to TRBD2. Germline V gives CDR1 MNHNY, CDR2 SVGAGI (reference sequence). V shed 4 bases and J 0 bases; nucleotides not matched to a gene: 2. This CDR3 spans 15 amino acids. CDR3 coding DNA: TGTGCCAGCAGTTCAGCGGGAGACTCCTACAATGAGCAGTTCTTC. Its translation is CASSSAGDSYNEQFF.

The genes are TRBV2 and TRBJ2-1; 13 bases agree with TRBD2. This CDR3 has 13 amino acids. The V gene end was trimmed by 9 bases and the J gene end by 5 bases; junction bases not matched to a gene: 1. Germline values: CDR1 SNHLY, CDR2 FYNNEI. Here the CDR3 DNA reads TGTGCCAGGGGACTAGCGGGAAACAATGAGCAGTTCTTC. Translated: CARGLAGNNEQFF. Using reference TRBV2 and TRBJ2-1 for the parts outside the CDR3, the full variable domain is EPEVTQTPSHQVTQMGQEVILRCVPISNHLYFYWYRQILGQKVEFLVSFYNNEISEKSEIFDDQFSVERPDGSNFTLKIRSTKLEDSAMYFCARGLAGNNEQFFGPGTRLTVL.

The chain is built from TRBV5-1 and TRBJ1-2; D is undetermined. The length of the CDR3 is 14 residues. Per the germline V gene, CDR1 is SGHRS and CDR2 is YFSETQ. V shed 0 bases and J shed 4 bases, with 10 bases lying between them. The CDR3 sequence: CASSLDGGLYGYTF. The CDR3, as DNA: TGCGCCAGCAGCTTGGATGGAGGACTCTATGGCTACACCTTC.

V gene TRBV6-5 combines with J gene TRBJ2-1; the D is unclear. V dropped 6 bases and J dropped 0 bases, with 12 bases sitting between them. The CDR3 covers 15 residues. Germline CDR1 reads MNHEY; CDR2 reads SVGAGI. CDR3 protein: CASSDTYSSYNEQFF. CDR3 nucleotides: TGTGCCAGCAGCGACACCTACAGCTCCTACAATGAGCAGTTCTTC.

V usage is TRBV5-1 and J usage is TRBJ2-1; TRBD2 matches 8 bases. The CDR3 consists of 16 residues. V trimming: 0 bases; J trimming: 8 bases; junction bases outside the gene matches: 10. The V gene's germline CDR1 is SGHRS and CDR2 YFSETQ. The CDR3 spells CASSLGDGGALDEQFF. The CDR3 DNA reads TGCGCCAGCAGCTTGGGAGACGGGGGGGCCTTAGATGAGCAGTTCTTC.

The chain employs TRBV6-2 or TRBV6-3 and TRBJ1-5; the D gene is possibly TRBD1 (5 bases). The V end was cut by 5 bases, the J end by 6 bases, with 20 bases between. This CDR3 has 16 amino acids. Germline V lookup: CDR1 MNHEY, CDR2 SVGEGT. CDR3 loop: CASSPQRQTGVQPQHF. CDR3 coding DNA: TGTGCCAGCAGTCCCCAAAGACAGACTGGGGTTCAGCCCCAGCATTTT.

This chain joins TRBV5-6 and TRBJ1-2; D gene ambiguous. Germline assignment: CDR1 SGHDT and CDR2 YYEEEE. The CDR3 is made up of 12 amino acids. V was clipped by 2 bases and J by 7 bases, with 9 bases between them. CDR3 loop: CASSLGTVGYTF. The CDR3 DNA sequence: TGTGCCAGCAGCTTAGGAACAGTTGGCTACACCTTC.

The rearrangement uses TRBV15 and TRBJ1-5; no clear D gene. The CDR3 extends over 14 amino acids. Germline lookup yields CDR1 LNHNV and CDR2 YYDKDF (reference sequence). V shed 3 bases and J shed 2 bases, with 8 bases lying between them. The CDR3 loop is CATSSIGGNQPQHF. In DNA form, the CDR3 reads TGTGCCACCAGCAGTATCGGGGGCAATCAGCCCCAGCATTTT.

This clone was observed once. The chain links TRBV3-1 (or the pseudogene TRBV3-2) to TRBJ1-4, with D perhaps matching TRBD1 (5 bases). This CDR3 spans 12 amino acids. The V gene's germline CDR1 is LGHDT and CDR2 YNNKEL (reference sequence). Trimming removed 4 bases from V and 7 bases from J, with 7 bases in between. The CDR3 spells CASSRTREKLFF. The CDR3 DNA reads as TGTGCCAGCAGCCGGACACGTGAAAAACTGTTTTTT.

A word on this clone: The junction departs from germline at one end; a sequencing error may be responsible. The rearrangement uses TRBV7-7 and TRBJ2-3; TRBD2 agrees at 13 bases. Germline CDR1 SSHAT, CDR2 FNYEAQ (reference sequence). CDR3 size: 16 residues. CDR3 in amino acids: CASSPGLAGAGGTQYF. The DNA for the CDR3 is TGTGCTAGCAGCCCTGGACTAGCGGGAGCGGGGGGAACGCAGTATTTT.

This rearrangement joins TRBV7-2 to TRBJ1-1; 9 nucleotides align to TRBD1. This CDR3 contains 17 residues. J lost 0 bases, V lost 5 bases, and 10 bases had no gene match. CDR1 and CDR2 from the germline V gene are SGHTA and FQGNSA. The CDR3 region has the DNA TGTGCCAGCAGCCACCGAACAGGGGGCAGGATGAACACTGAAGCTTTCTTT. It yields the protein CASSHRTGGRMNTEAFF.

The CDR3 loop is CASSETSGSRSSTDTQYF. The CDR3 bases are TGCGCCAGCAGTGAGACAAGCGGGAGTCGCTCTAGCACAGATACGCAGTATTTT. The V call is TRBV10-2, the J call TRBJ2-3, with TRBD2 matching over 8 bases. The CDR3 spans 18 residues. Germline CDR1 reads WSHSY; CDR2 reads SAAADI. V dropped 2 bases and J dropped 0; count of bases not matched to a gene: 10.

In this sample, this clone turned up once. This sequence joins TRBV6-5 and TRBJ2-1; 7 positions match TRBD2. Germline assignment: CDR1 MNHEY and CDR2 SVGAGI. This CDR3 region has 14 residues. V gave up 6 bases and J gave up 6 bases; unmatched junction bases: 8. CDR3 bases: TGTGCCAGCAGGCCTCTCGGGGGGTTCAATGAGCAGTTCTTC. Its translation is CASRPLGGFNEQFF.

The V gene is TRBV10-3, the J gene TRBJ1-3; possible D gene TRBD1, 6 bases. The germline gives CDR1 ENHRY, CDR2 SYGVKD. Trimming stripped 8 bases from V and 0 bases from J, with 14 bases between. The CDR3 covers 15 residues. The CDR3: CAIGSTGSSGNTIYF. In DNA form, the CDR3 reads TGTGCCATCGGTAGTACAGGGAGCTCTGGAAACACCATATATTTT.

This chain links TRBV18 with TRBJ2-1; tentatively, D is TRBD2 (6 bases). V was clipped by 2 bases and J by 1 base, with 9 bases between them. Germline CDR1 KGHSH, CDR2 LQKENI. This CDR3 has 15 amino acids. CDR3 sequence reads: CASSPRLDSYNEQFF. The CDR3 DNA reads TGTGCCAGCTCACCAAGACTAGATTCCTACAATGAGCAGTTCTTC.

The chain joins TRBV24-1 to TRBJ1-5; D is perhaps TRBD1 (6 bases). Germline loops: CDR1 KGHDR, CDR2 SFDVKD. V lost 7 bases to trimming and J lost 6 bases, with 18 bases between them. The CDR3 spans 15 residues. The CDR3 coding sequence is TGTGCCACCAGGGCTGGTCAGGGGCCGAGTCAGCCCCAGCATTTT. Residues: CATRAGQGPSQPQHF.

This chain links TRBV25-1 with TRBJ1-3, with D unresolved. Between the trimmed V and J ends, which lost 1 base and 4 bases, there was a span of 8 bases. The CDR3 runs to 14 residues. Germline V gene sequence: CDR1 MGHDK, CDR2 SYGVNS. As DNA, the CDR3 is TGTGCCAGCAGTGAATTCGGGGTGGGAAACACCATATATTTT. It codes for CASSEFGVGNTIYF. Complete variable domain (other parts from reference TRBV25-1 and TRBJ1-3): EADIYQTPRYLVIGTGKKITLECSQTMGHDKMYWYQQDPGMELHLIHYSYGVNSTEKGDLSSESTVSRIRTEHFPLTLESARPSHTSQYLCASSEFGVGNTIYFGEGSWLTVV.

The CDR3 here is CASRVQGNRDTEAFF. In nucleotides, the CDR3 is TGTGCCAGCAGGGTACAGGGCAATAGGGACACTGAAGCTTTCTTT. This chain uses TRBV6-4 with TRBJ1-1; perhaps TRBD1 as D (6 bases). This CDR3 is built from 15 residues. Germline values: CDR1 MRHNA, CDR2 SNTAGT. V was clipped by 6 bases and J by 3 bases, with 17 bases between them.

This clone was detected only once. The rearrangement joins TRBV5-1 to TRBJ1-2; D is perhaps TRBD1 (6 bases). The CDR3 totals 15 residues. V was shortened by 0 bases and J by 7 bases, with 16 bases between the two germline ends. Germline lookup yields CDR1 SGHRS and CDR2 YFSETQ. The CDR3 nucleotides read TGCGCCAGCAGCTTGGAGGGACAAACTCGGGGTGGCTACACCTTC. This gives the protein CASSLEGQTRGGYTF.

The chain has TRBV5-6 and TRBJ1-2, with 10 bases identical to TRBD1. With V trimmed by 4 bases and J by 6 bases, 9 bases remained unmatched. Germline V gives CDR1 SGHDT, CDR2 YYEEEE. The CDR3 spans 15 residues. CDR3: CASSIGWTGGDGYTF. CDR3 nucleotide sequence: TGTGCCAGCAGCATAGGTTGGACAGGGGGTGATGGCTACACCTTC.